The rows below give T cell receptor beta chains drawn from one sample of a study of T cells in Graves' hyperthyroidism and ophthalmopathy. TCRdb passed the multiplex PCR reads through MiXCR, listing each CDR3 protein once. The table lists over 500,000 distinct CDR3 sequences, 17% of them singletons. Sequencing was performed on blood. These receptors were collected from a woman aged 18-30 years with Graves' ophthalmopathy. Each CDR3 is given with its conserved first and last residue. A D gene is named only where the DNA matches it firmly. Clone size is stated in some rows and not others, as once, few, many or a class when expanded.

d_gene	abundance	j_gene	v_gene	CDR3nt	CDR3aa
TRBD2	NA	TRBJ2-1	TRBV9	TGTGCCAGCAGCGTATCTTCCGCTCCGGGACTAGCGGCCCCCTATGAGCAGTTCTTC	CASSVSSAPGLAAPYEQFF
NA	many	TRBJ2-6	TRBV30	TGTGCCTGGAGTGTTTCAGGGGCCAACGTCCTGACTTTC	CAWSVSGANVLTF
NA	many	TRBJ2-1	TRBV5-1	TGCGCCAGCAGCCCCGAGGGAACTAGCTTGTACAATGAGCAGTTCTTC	CASSPEGTSLYNEQFF
NA	many	TRBJ2-1	TRBV11-1	TGTGCCAGCAGCCCGGACAGATTAAATGAGCAGTTCTTC	CASSPDRLNEQFF
NA	few	TRBJ1-2	TRBV6-1	TGTGCCAGTACCGCGGGGCCGGGGGGCTACACCTTC	CASTAGPGGYTF
NA	NA	TRBJ2-7	TRBV15	TGTGCCACCAGCAGAGAAGATCGGGGGTACGAGCAGTACTTC	CATSREDRGYEQYF
NA	few	TRBJ2-5	TRBV7-9	TGTGCCAGCAGCTTCGGACCCGACGAGACCCAGTACTTC	CASSFGPDETQYF
NA	many	TRBJ1-1	TRBV20-1	TGCAGTGCTAGAGACAGGTTTGCGTTTTTAGGGGGAAGAACTGAAGCTTTCTTT	CSARDRFAFLGGRTEAFF
NA	NA	TRBJ1-2	TRBV6-1	TGTGCCAGCAGTCCGGGGCCGAAATATGGCTACACCTTC	CASSPGPKYGYTF
TRBD2	many	TRBJ2-7	TRBV15	TGTGCCACCCAGCGGGAGGGCGGCGACGAGCAGTACTTC	CATQREGGDEQYF
TRBD2	NA	TRBJ2-5	TRBV12-3/TRBV12-4	TGTGCCAGCAGTCCAGGACTAGCATATAAAGAGACCCAGTACTTC	CASSPGLAYKETQYF
NA	many	TRBJ1-1	TRBV20-1	TGCAGTGCTAGAAGGGAAGCTGAAGCTTTCTTT	CSARREAEAFF
NA	many	TRBJ2-7	TRBV28	TGTGCCAGCAGTTTCGGTACAGTATCCTACGAGCAGTACTTC	CASSFGTVSYEQYF
TRBD2	many	TRBJ2-1	TRBV6-2/TRBV6-3	TGTGCCAGCAGTGCCTCATCTAGCGGGAGGATCGATGAGCAGTTCTTC	CASSASSSGRIDEQFF
NA	many	TRBJ1-2	TRBV18	TGTGCCAGCTCACCACCGGGACTTTACTATGGCTACACCTTC	CASSPPGLYYGYTF
NA	many	TRBJ1-6	TRBV28	TGTGCCAGCAGTAGTTTGACAGCTAATTCACCCCTCCACTTT	CASSSLTANSPLHF
TRBD1	NA	TRBJ1-1	TRBV7-9	TGTGCCAGCAGCCCAGACAGGGGGCATGCTTTCTTT	CASSPDRGHAFF
NA	many	TRBJ2-5	TRBV30	TGTGCCTGGAGCAAAAACCGTATTGGAGGGGCCGTTGAGACCCAGTACTTC	CAWSKNRIGGAVETQYF
NA	many	TRBJ2-7	TRBV3-1	TGTGCCAGCAGCCTGGGGGTTGGAGGGCGGCTCGAGCAGTACTTC	CASSLGVGGRLEQYF
NA	few	TRBJ1-1	TRBV12-5	TGTGCTAGTGGTAGAGGGGAAGGCACCACTGAAGCTTTCTTT	CASGRGEGTTEAFF
TRBD2	NA	TRBJ2-7	TRBV28	TGTGCCAGCAGCCAAGATCCGCGGACTAGTTATTCCTACGAGCAGTACTTC	CASSQDPRTSYSYEQYF
NA	many	TRBJ2-7	TRBV6-5	TGTGCCAGCAGTTACTCTGGGGGACGGGAGCAGTACTTC	CASSYSGGREQYF
NA	few	TRBJ1-6	TRBV6-1	TGTGCCAGCACCAACGGGGATTCACCCCTCCACTTT	CASTNGDSPLHF
TRBD2	many	TRBJ2-1	TRBV12-3/TRBV12-4	TGTGCCAGCAGTTTAGGCGTGTTGGGGGGGATTTTTGCGGGAGGGCCGAGGAATGAGCAGTTCTTC	CASSLGVLGGIFAGGPRNEQFF